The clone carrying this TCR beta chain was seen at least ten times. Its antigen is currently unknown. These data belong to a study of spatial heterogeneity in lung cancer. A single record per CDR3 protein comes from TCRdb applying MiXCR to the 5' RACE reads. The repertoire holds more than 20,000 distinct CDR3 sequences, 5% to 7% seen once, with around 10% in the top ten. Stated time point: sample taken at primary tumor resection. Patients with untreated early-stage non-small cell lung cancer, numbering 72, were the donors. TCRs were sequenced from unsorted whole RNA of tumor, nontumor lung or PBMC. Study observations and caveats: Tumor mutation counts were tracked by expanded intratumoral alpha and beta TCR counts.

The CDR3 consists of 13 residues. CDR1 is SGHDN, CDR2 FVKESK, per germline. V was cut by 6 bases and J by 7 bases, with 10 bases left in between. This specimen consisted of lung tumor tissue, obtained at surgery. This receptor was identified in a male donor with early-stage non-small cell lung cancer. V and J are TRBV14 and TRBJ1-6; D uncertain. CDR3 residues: CASRQTRNSPLHF. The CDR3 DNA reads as TGTGCCAGCAGACAAACTCGAAATTCACCCCTCCACTTT.